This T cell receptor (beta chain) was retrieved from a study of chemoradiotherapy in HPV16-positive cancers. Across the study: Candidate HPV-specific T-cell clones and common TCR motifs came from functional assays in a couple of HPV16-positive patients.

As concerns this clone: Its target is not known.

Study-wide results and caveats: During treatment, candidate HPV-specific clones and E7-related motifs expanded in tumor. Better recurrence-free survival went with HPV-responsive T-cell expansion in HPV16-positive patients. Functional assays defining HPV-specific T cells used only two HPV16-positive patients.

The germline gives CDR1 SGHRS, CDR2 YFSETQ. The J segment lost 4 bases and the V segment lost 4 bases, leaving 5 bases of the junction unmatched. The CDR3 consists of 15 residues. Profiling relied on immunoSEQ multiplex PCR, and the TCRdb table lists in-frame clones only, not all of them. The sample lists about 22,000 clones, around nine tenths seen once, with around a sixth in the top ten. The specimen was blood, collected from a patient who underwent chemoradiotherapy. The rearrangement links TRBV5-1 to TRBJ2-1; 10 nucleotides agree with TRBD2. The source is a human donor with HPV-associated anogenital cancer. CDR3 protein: CASSPTSGVYNEQFF. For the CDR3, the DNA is TGCGCCAGCAGCCCAACTAGCGGGGTTTACAATGAGCAGTTCTTC.